A selection of T cell receptor beta chains follows, all from one sample in a study of blood T cell repertoires in COVID-19. Clones were read by immunoSEQ multiplex PCR, and TCRdb kept only the in-frame ones, dropping some. The data contain about 300,000 clones, nearly 90% of them singletons. Material: PBMCs or T cells enriched from blood (not recorded which). These receptors were taken from a woman between 45 and 60 years old who had been exposed to COVID-19. Both conserved end residues are trimmed from each CDR3.

>TRBV4-2|TRBJ2-3
ASSQGTSADTQY
>TRBV10-3|TRBJ2-2
AITSGQENTGELF
>TRBV3-1/TRBV3-2|TRBJ1-6
ASSQDGYNSPLH
>TRBV4-1|TRBJ2-7
ASSQRAGGRGSYEQY
>TRBV2|TRBJ2-7
ASRVLAGTLYEQY
>TRBV19|TRBJ1-6
ASSILSGGNNSPLH
>TRBV7-9|TRBJ1-6
ASSPFFRDRDSPLH
>TRBV27|TRBJ2-5
ASKGTGLYQRETQY
>TRBV7-8|TRBJ2-7
ASSSNPGQAYEQY
>TRBV6-5|TRBJ1-6
ASRAGQINSPLH
>TRBV7-2|TRBJ1-1
ASSLTGWGTEAF
>TRBV27|TRBJ1-6
ASSKTGLYNSPLH
>TRBV5-1|TRBJ1-1
ASSSGTELTEAF
>TRBV28|TRBJ1-6
ASIREGTGVYSPLH
>TRBV3-1/TRBV3-2|TRBJ1-5
ASSQGGQGANSNQPQH
>TRBV24-1|TRBJ2-7
ATSDYTGTGGYEQY
>TRBV9|TRBJ1-4
ASSAGQVEEKLF
>TRBV7-9|TRBJ2-7
ASGVSSGGIYEQY
>TRBV7-2|TRBJ2-7
ASSIGDSLYEQY
>TRBV7-2|TRBJ2-3
ASSPWDSGDTQY
>TRBV6-1|TRBJ1-4
ASSVGQLPTNEKLF
>TRBV5-1|TRBJ2-7
ASSPLGGYHEQY
>TRBV11-3|TRBJ1-2
ASSHKPGQYYGYT
>TRBV29-1|TRBJ2-1
SAKTGGNYNEQF
>TRBV27|TRBJ2-7
ASSAIQGSVFYEQY
>TRBV2|TRBJ1-3
ASSPGRGGNTIY
>TRBV28|TRBJ1-2
ASSLWTGGVNYGYT
>TRBV6-5|TRBJ1-1
ASSFTRDLAAF
>TRBV6-5|TRBJ1-6
ASNGQYNSPLH
>TRBV2|TRBJ1-4
ASSVRGGRFNEKLF
>TRBV30|TRBJ2-3
AWSGGSNTQY
>TRBV5-6|TRBJ2-5
ASSRTSGGAGAETQY
>TRBV4-2|TRBJ2-1
ASSKSEGPEQF
>TRBV27|TRBJ2-2
ASSTPEGNTGELF
>TRBV2|TRBJ2-1
ASTTSGVPNEQF
>TRBV15|TRBJ1-1
ATSRGYRENTEAF
>TRBV28|TRBJ1-6
ASSLVPPKSNSPLH
>TRBV7-9|TRBJ1-1
ASSLAAGANTEAF
>TRBV3-1/TRBV3-2|TRBJ1-6
ASSQASGRAFSPLH
>TRBV6-1|TRBJ2-1
ASSELRGPRDEQF
>TRBV3-1/TRBV3-2|TRBJ1-3
ASSLGNKRGYSGNTIY
>TRBV27|TRBJ1-6
ASRPKRTGEDSPLH
>TRBV5-1|TRBJ1-1
ASSPREGGTEAF
>TRBV28|TRBJ1-6
ASRGTGGSSYNSPLH
>TRBV6-5|TRBJ2-1
ASSRSGGAIGEQF
>TRBV30|TRBJ1-1
AWSGGRNTEAF
>TRBV28|TRBJ1-1
ASYTVLRNTEAF
>TRBV11-3|TRBJ2-1
ASSLQSYNEQF
>TRBV14|TRBJ2-5
ASSPGTSGAFKETQY
>TRBV14|TRBJ2-1
ASSQDRGRGEQF
>TRBV6-5|TRBJ2-1
ASADRGFGNNEQF
>TRBV9|TRBJ1-2
ASSVRQGDGYT
>TRBV7-8|TRBJ1-6
ASSLVGGRGNSPLH
>TRBV4-1|TRBJ1-5
ASSQALQGNNPNQPQH
>TRBV9|TRBJ2-7
ASSGGQASYEQY
>TRBV19|TRBJ1-2
ASSIPTGQEYGYT